This TCR beta chain appears in the sequencing data of a study of T-cell memory formation after mild COVID-19. V was clipped by 4 bases and J by 9 bases; unmatched bases: 9. Germline CDR1 SGHKS, CDR2 YYEKEE (reference sequence). The CDR3 totals 15 residues. This clonotype was observed a handful of times. Antigen: not known. Study-wide results and caveats: Day 15 to 85 contractors were CD4/CD8 balanced; later expanders leaned CD4+. Shrinking CD4+ clones resided mostly in CM and EM, and CD8+ ones in EMRA.

Via MiXCR, TCRdb re-called the 5' RACE reads, giving one row per CDR3 protein. Of 350,000 to 450,000 distinct CDR3 sequences listed, around 15% are singletons. The TCR comes from a man between 18 and 35 years old who had mild COVID-19 (a few samples of this study predate the infection). Cell type and time point are not known. Input material: PBMCs or a T cell subset sorted from them (not recorded which). V and J are TRBV5-5 and TRBJ2-1; 11 bases match TRBD1. The chain's CDR3 is CASSLDRGPSIEQFF. The DNA of the CDR3 is TGTGCCAGCAGCCTGGACAGGGGGCCTTCAATTGAGCAGTTCTTC.